This TCR beta chain was recovered during a study of CD8 T cells in Susac syndrome. Study in general: There were five or six sequenced Susac syndrome patients with active disease and 8 or 9 in remission.

V was trimmed by 6 bases and J by 4 bases, leaving 15 bases between them. CDR1 and CDR2 (germline): SNHLY, FYNNEI. CDR3 size: 14 residues. After extraction with the RNeasy kit, about 0.5 to 1 ug of the RNA was reverse transcribed using random hexamers. The authors amplified TCR beta CDR3 across 54 Vbeta and 13 Jbeta using immunoSEQ multiplex PCR. TCRdb analysed the immunoSEQ multiplex PCR reads with MiXCR anew, one entry per CDR3 protein. This repertoire shows about 180,000 distinct CDR3 sequences, about 93% found once; its top ten account for more than 0.08%. The rearrangement joins TRBV2 to TRBJ1-1, with a tentative D call TRBD1 (5 bases). The TCR originated in a human donor with Susac syndrome. Source material: CD4+ T cells from PBMCs. The CDR3 reads CASRKLQGPTEAFF. CDR3 sequence (DNA): TGTGCCAGCAGGAAACTCCAGGGTCCCACTGAAGCTTTCTTT.